Shown below are 4 T cell receptor beta chains from a single sample sequenced in a study of tumor-infiltrating lymphocytes in oesophageal squamous cell carcinoma. TCRdb fed the reads into MiXCR, producing one record per CDR3 protein. Seen here are 11,000 or so distinct CDR3 sequences, roughly 58% observed once, and the top ten hold roughly three fifths. The sample taken for sequencing was blood. Every receptor here comes from a female donor with esophageal squamous cell carcinoma.

The chain carries TRBV11-3 and TRBJ2-6; D may be TRBD2 (5 bases). The DNA end is a closer match to TRBJ2-5, so the J assignment may be wrong. The CDR3 totals 15 residues. Germline V gene lookup returns CDR1 SGHNT and CDR2 YENEEA. In DNA form, the CDR3 reads TGTGCCAGCAGCTCCCGTTCCGGGGATAGCGAGACCCAGTACTTC. Translated, it gives CASSSRSGDSETQYF.

On this clonotype itself: A read error may account for a junction end that differs from germline. This chain connects TRBV7-2 to TRBJ2-7; 10 bases line up with TRBD1. The CDR3 is 14 residues long. Germline assignment: CDR1 SGHTA and CDR2 FQGNSA. In DNA, the CDR3 is TGTGCCGGCAGACGGACAGGGGGGGTCTACGAGCAGTACTTC. Its protein product is CAGRRTGGVYEQYF.

This clonotype has at least ten counts. Just one base apart from a much larger clone, this may be a read error. CDR3 in amino acids: CASSSTEGYEQFF. The CDR3 DNA reads as TGTGCCAGCAGCTCAACGGAGGGCTACGAGCAGTTCTTC. This sequence joins TRBV7-9 and TRBJ2-1; possibly TRBD2 for D (6 bases). Trimming shortened V by 4 bases and J by 10 bases, and 14 bases separated the two germline ends. The CDR3 contains 13 residues. The germline V gene has CDR1 SEHNR and CDR2 FQNEAQ (reference sequence).

As concerns this clonotype: One end of the junction varies from germline; a read error may be responsible. The V gene is TRBV7-6, the J gene TRBJ2-1, with TRBD2 matching 8 bases. The J call may be incorrect, as the DNA end agrees better with TRBJ2-7. The CDR3 runs 13 residues. Germline assignment: CDR1 SGHVS and CDR2 FNYEAQ. In nucleotides, the CDR3 is TGTGCTAGCAGCTCCAGCGGGAGCGGCGAGCAGTACTTC. Protein sequence: CASSSSGSGEQYF.